Below, 14 T cell receptor beta chains from the same sample are listed, as sequenced in a study of blood T cell repertoires in COVID-19. Sequencing was performed with immunoSEQ multiplex PCR; in TCRdb, only in-frame clones are kept and a portion is missing. Of under 85,000 clones in the sample, more than 70% were seen once. The sample taken for sequencing was peripheral blood. These receptors were taken from a man older than 75 with acute or convalescent COVID-19.

This sequence joins TRBV6-2 or TRBV6-3 and TRBJ2-5, with D tentatively TRBD2 (5 bases). Trimming took 1 base from V and 2 from J, leaving 8 bases between them. Per germline, CDR1 MNHEY and CDR2 SVGEGT. The CDR3 is 14 amino acids. CDR3 sequence: CASSYWTRQETQYF. The CDR3 coding sequence is TGTGCCAGCAGTTACTGGACTCGTCAAGAGACCCAGTACTTC.

This clone was seen just once. The chain has TRBV21-1 and TRBJ1-4; the table names TRBD1, a call not compared with the DNA. TRBV21-1 represents a pseudogene. This CDR3 has 16 amino acids. CDR3: CASSKFESGWYEKLFF. The CDR3 DNA reads as TGTGCCAGCAGCAAGTTTGAGTCAGGGTGGTATGAAAAACTGTTTTTT.

V gene TRBV7-9 combines with J gene TRBJ2-2; 15 bases are shared with TRBD2. V shed 4 bases, J shed 5 bases, and the junction held 2 bases outside the gene matches. Germline V gene data show CDR1 as SEHNR and CDR2 as FQNEAQ (reference sequence). The CDR3 has 16 residues. As DNA, the CDR3 is TGTGCCAGCAGCTCCGGGACTAGCGGGAGGACCGGGGAGCTGTTTTTT. It specifies CASSSGTSGRTGELFF.

The chain couples TRBV28 to TRBJ2-7, with D possibly TRBD1 on 6 matching bases. Trimming removed 11 bases from V and 6 bases from J, with 20 bases in between. This CDR3 spans 13 amino acids. Germline loops: CDR1 MDHEN, CDR2 SYDVKM. This chain's CDR3 is CASGAVRISEQYF. DNA for the CDR3: TGTGCCTCAGGGGCAGTAAGGATAAGCGAGCAGTACTTC. Looking up the rest from reference TRBV28 and TRBJ2-7 gives the full variable domain: DVKVTQSSRYLVKRTGEKVFLECVQDMDHENMFWYRQDPGLGLRLIYFSYDVKMKEKGDIPEGYSVSREKKERFSLILESASTNQTSMYLCASGAVRISEQYFGPGTRLTVT.

The J gene is TRBJ1-6, the V gene TRBV14; perhaps TRBD1 as D (6 bases). Germline-derived CDR1 and CDR2 are SGHDN and FVKESK. The length of the CDR3 is 15 residues. V gave up 3 bases and J gave up 10 bases, with 16 bases separating them. CDR3 nucleotide sequence: TGTGCCAGCAGCCACAGGCCAGGGGCGGAATCACCCCTCCACTTT. Translated: CASSHRPGAESPLHF.

About this clone itself: At one end, the junction sequence differs from germline, possibly due to a read error. The sample contains more than one DNA sequence encoding this CDR3. The V and J genes are TRBV7-2 and TRBJ1-2, with a tentative D call TRBD1 (6 bases). CDR3 length: 12 amino acids. Per germline, CDR1 SGHTA and CDR2 FQGNSA. This CDR3 is CASSLLGAGYTF. CDR3 nucleotide sequence: TGCGCCAGCAGCTTACTGGGGGCTGGCTACACCTTC. Looking up the rest from reference TRBV7-2 and TRBJ1-2 gives the full variable domain: GAGVSQSPSNKVTEKGKDVELRCDPISGHTALYWYRQSLGQGLEFLIYFQGNSAPDKSGLPSDRFSAERTGGSVSTLTIQRTQQEDSAVYLCASSLLGAGYTFGSGTRLTVV.

V is TRBV7-2 and J is TRBJ2-1; D gene uncertain. V lost 5 bases and J 8 bases, leaving 16 bases between the germline ends. Germline V CDR1 and CDR2: SGHTA, FQGNSA. This CDR3 contains 14 residues. CDR3: CASSLRWAQDEQFF. In DNA form, the CDR3 reads TGTGCCAGCAGCCTCCGATGGGCCCAGGATGAGCAGTTCTTC.

This clone was seen just once. This rearrangement joins TRBV27 to TRBJ2-1, with TRBD2 matching over 8 bases. The CDR3 covers 15 residues. Germline V CDR1 and CDR2: MNHEY, SMNVEV (reference sequence). Trimming cost V 5 bases and J 10 bases; bases outside gene matches: 13. Written as DNA, the CDR3 is TGTGCCAGCAGTAAGGCACTAGCGGTTTCTGGAGAGCAGTTCTTC. As protein: CASSKALAVSGEQFF.

V and J are TRBV6-5 and TRBJ2-7; D is possibly TRBD2 (5 bases). CDR3 length: 14 residues. Germline lookup yields CDR1 MNHEY and CDR2 SVGAGI. V dropped 4 bases and J dropped 3 bases, with 13 bases sitting between them. The CDR3 sequence is CASSSGTRGYEQYF. The CDR3 DNA sequence: TGTGCCAGCAGTTCCGGTACTAGAGGCTACGAGCAGTACTTC.

The chain uses TRBV5-1 and TRBJ2-7; D is ambiguous. V dropped 5 bases and J dropped 0 bases, with 12 bases sitting between them. Germline V gene sequence: CDR1 SGHRS, CDR2 YFSETQ. This CDR3 is 14 amino acids long. CDR3 protein: CASRSDTDSYEQYF. The CDR3 region has the DNA TGCGCCAGCAGGTCCGACACTGACTCCTACGAGCAGTACTTC.

The rearrangement uses TRBV27 and TRBJ2-3, with 15 positions matching TRBD2. CDR3 length: 19 amino acids. Unmatched junction bases numbered 9, after V lost 5 bases and J lost 0 bases. Germline assignment: CDR1 MNHEY and CDR2 SMNVEV (reference sequence). The CDR3 bases are TGTGCCAGCAGTCTTAGGACTAGCGGGGGGGTCCATAGCACAGATACGCAGTATTTT. It is translated as CASSLRTSGGVHSTDTQYF.

The chain employs TRBV10-3 and TRBJ1-2; the match to TRBD1 covers 8 bases. Per the germline V gene, CDR1 is ENHRY and CDR2 is SYGVKD. The CDR3 is 14 residues long. J gave up 2 bases and V 4 bases, and 3 bases lay outside the gene matches. The CDR3 region is CAISGDRLNYGYTF. CDR3 sequence (DNA): TGTGCCATCAGTGGGGACAGGTTAAACTATGGCTACACCTTC.

The table lists this clone with a few counts. V is TRBV2 and J is TRBJ1-5; D ambiguous. Germline lookup yields CDR1 SNHLY and CDR2 FYNNEI. V lost 7 bases to trimming and J lost 5 bases, with 15 bases between them. The CDR3 has 14 residues. In DNA, the CDR3 is TGTGCCAGCACTCCCGGACTTTCCGATCAGCCCCAGCATTTT. It is translated as CASTPGLSDQPQHF.

The rearrangement links TRBV28 to TRBJ1-2; D not resolved. This CDR3 has 12 residues. Per the germline V gene, CDR1 is MDHEN and CDR2 is SYDVKM. V was pared by 3 bases and J by 5 bases, with 7 bases between. In DNA form, the CDR3 reads TGTGCCAGCAGTTTTGACGGGTATGGCTACACCTTC. Protein product: CASSFDGYGYTF.